The 19 T cell receptor beta chains below all came from one sample that was sequenced in a study of OX40 agonist ivuxolimab in advanced cancers. Clones were read by immunoSEQ multiplex PCR, and TCRdb kept only the in-frame ones, dropping some. The data hold approximately 40,000 clones, with more than 80% observed a single time. The starting material was CD4+ or CD8+ T cells sorted from blood, obtained in a trial of the OX40 agonist ivuxolimab. Every receptor here comes from an adult with an advanced solid tumor such as melanoma, head and neck, liver or kidney cancer.

The chain recombines TRBV29-1 with TRBJ2-7; tentatively, D is TRBD1 (6 bases). There are 11 residues in the CDR3. Germline CDR1 is SQVTM and CDR2 is ANQGSEA. The germline V and J ends were trimmed by 4 bases and 6 bases, with 10 bases remaining between them. The CDR3 spells CSVVRGGEQYF. CDR3 bases: TGCAGCGTTGTGAGAGGGGGCGAGCAGTACTTC.

V gene TRBV27 combines with J gene TRBJ2-7; no reliable D call. V was pared by 6 bases and J by 4 bases, with 16 bases between. There are 14 residues in the CDR3. Per the germline V gene, CDR1 is MNHEY and CDR2 is SMNVEV (reference sequence). The CDR3 DNA sequence: TGTGCCAGCAGCAAATTGGACGGATGGTACGAGCAGTACTTC. Its protein is CASSKLDGWYEQYF.

As regards this clone: One end of the junction fails to match germline, which may point to a read error. V and J are TRBV5-6 and TRBJ2-7; 10 bases agree with TRBD1. Germline-derived CDR1 and CDR2 are SGHDT and YYEEEE. The CDR3 sequence is 12 residues long. The CDR3 coding sequence is TGTGCCAGCAGCTTGGGGGGACAGGGGTCCCCCTTC. Translation gives CASSLGGQGSPF.

This chain joins TRBV7-9 and TRBJ1-4; D unresolved. V lost 4 bases, J lost 7 bases, and 13 bases lay in between. This CDR3 has 14 amino acids. CDR1 and CDR2 from the germline V gene are SEHNR and FQNEAQ (reference sequence). The CDR3 bases are TGTGCCAGCAGCTACATGGGGTCGGGTGAAAAACTGTTTTTT. It encodes CASSYMGSGEKLFF.

The chain carries TRBV10-3 and TRBJ2-7, with D possibly matching TRBD1 (6 bases). There are 14 residues in the CDR3. V lost 1 base and J lost 2, with 9 bases in between. Germline loops: CDR1 ENHRY, CDR2 SYGVKD. CDR3 sequence: CAISEWTAPYEQYF. The CDR3 DNA reads TGTGCCATCAGTGAGTGGACAGCACCCTACGAGCAGTACTTC.

CDR3 nucleotides: TGTGCCAGCAGACCCATAACAGGTATATTTCAGCCCCAGCATTTT. Translating gives CASRPITGIFQPQHF. This rearrangement joins TRBV5-8 to TRBJ1-5, with D maybe TRBD1 (5 bases). The CDR3 is 15 residues long. Trimming stripped 5 bases from V and 6 bases from J, with 18 bases between. Per germline, CDR1 SGHTS and CDR2 YDEGEE. Together with reference TRBV5-8 and TRBJ1-5, the CDR3 gives the full variable domain: EAGVTQSPTHLIKTRGQQATLRCSPISGHTSVYWYQQALGLGLQFLLWYDEGEERNRGNFPPRFSGRQFPNYSSELNVNALELEDSALYLCASRPITGIFQPQHFGDGTRLSIL.

This sequence joins TRBV6-4 and TRBJ1-1, with a tentative D call TRBD1 (5 bases). Per the germline V gene, CDR1 is MRHNA and CDR2 is SNTAGT. V was pared by 2 bases and J by 10 bases, with 26 bases between. This CDR3 is built from 17 residues. In DNA form, the CDR3 reads TGTGCCAGCAGTGACCTAGGCCACGGGGCCCACGAACGGAGAGCTTTCTTT. Translating gives CASSDLGHGAHERRAFF.

V is TRBV9 and J is TRBJ2-5; D is uncertain. The CDR3 contains 16 residues. Germline CDR1 SGDLS, CDR2 YYNGEE. The V end was cut by 0 bases, the J end by 0 bases, with 12 bases between. CDR3 coding DNA: TGTGCCAGCAGCGTAGGGGTCGGCCAGAACCAAGAGACCCAGTACTTC. Its translation is CASSVGVGQNQETQYF.

The chain has TRBV7-8 and TRBJ1-3; D may be TRBD1 (5 bases). Germline V gene data show CDR1 as SGHVS and CDR2 as FQNEAQ. This CDR3 has 15 residues. The germline V and J ends were trimmed by 1 base and 5 bases, with 12 bases remaining between them. The CDR3 protein is CASSLVPSGRNTIYF. The CDR3 coding sequence is TGTGCCAGCAGCTTAGTGCCCTCGGGGCGAAACACCATATATTTT.

The chain links TRBV5-6 to TRBJ1-1; D gene unclear. This CDR3 is 15 amino acids long. V was trimmed by 3 bases and J by 5 bases, leaving 17 bases between them. Germline V CDR1 and CDR2: SGHDT, YYEEEE. CDR3 DNA: TGTGCCAGCAGCTCAGGTCGGGGAAGAGGGACTGAAGCTTTCTTT. Translation: CASSSGRGRGTEAFF.

V and J are TRBV28 and TRBJ2-3; D uncertain. CDR1 and CDR2 from the germline V gene are MDHEN and SYDVKM. There are 12 residues in the CDR3. Trimming removed 3 bases from V and 8 bases from J, with 9 bases in between. CDR3 region: CASSLGRVTQYF. In DNA, the CDR3 is TGTGCCAGCAGTTTGGGCAGAGTTACGCAGTATTTT. The variable domain in full, completed from reference TRBV28 and TRBJ2-3, reads DVKVTQSSRYLVKRTGEKVFLECVQDMDHENMFWYRQDPGLGLRLIYFSYDVKMKEKGDIPEGYSVSREKKERFSLILESASTNQTSMYLCASSLGRVTQYFGPGTRLTVL.

The rearrangement links TRBV5-1 to TRBJ2-3; D not resolved. The V end lost 4 bases, the J end lost 0 bases, and 6 bases lay between the germline ends. The CDR3 runs 13 residues. Germline V gives CDR1 SGHRS, CDR2 YFSETQ. This CDR3 is CASSVDSTDTQYF. The CDR3 nucleotides read TGCGCCAGCAGCGTCGACAGCACAGATACGCAGTATTTT.

The chain employs TRBV7-2 and TRBJ2-7, with 9 nucleotides matching TRBD2. CDR1 is SGHTA and CDR2 is FQGNSA in the germline V gene. Trimming at V came to 4 bases and at J to 4 bases, leaving 14 bases not matched to a gene. CDR3 length: 17 amino acids. Written as DNA, the CDR3 is TGTGCCAGCAGCTCCTTCACCGGGACTAGCAGGAATTACGAGCAGTACTTC. Residues: CASSSFTGTSRNYEQYF.

The chain employs TRBV18 and TRBJ2-7; D gene ambiguous. CDR1 is KGHSH and CDR2 is LQKENI in the germline V gene. This CDR3 contains 14 residues. V lost 2 bases, J lost 5 bases, and 13 bases lay in between. CDR3 bases: TGTGCCAGCTCACCAGTAAACACCCCAGACGAGCAGTACTTC. This translates into CASSPVNTPDEQYF.

The V gene is TRBV5-1, the J gene TRBJ2-7; 7 nucleotides align to TRBD1. The CDR3 loop spans 13 amino acids. Unmatched junction bases numbered 3, after V lost 2 bases and J lost 4 bases. Germline CDR1 reads SGHRS; CDR2 reads YFSETQ. The CDR3 sequence: CASSLGGRYEQYF. For the CDR3, the DNA is TGCGCCAGCAGCTTAGGGGGCAGGTACGAGCAGTACTTC. The full variable domain, in which reference TRBV5-1 and TRBJ2-7 provide the parts outside the CDR3, is KAGVTQTPRYLIKTRGQQVTLSCSPISGHRSVSWYQQTPGQGLQFLFEYFSETQRNKGNFPGRFSGRQFSNSRSEMNVSTLELGDSALYLCASSLGGRYEQYFGPGTRLTVT.

This chain uses TRBV6-6 with TRBJ1-5, with D possibly TRBD1 on 6 matching bases. The length of the CDR3 is 13 residues. Germline CDR1 MNHNY, CDR2 SVGAGI (reference sequence). Trimming removed 7 bases from V and 3 bases from J, with 10 bases in between. Written as DNA, the CDR3 is TGTGCCAGCAAGACAGGTTCCAATCAGCCCCAGCATTTT. It translates to CASKTGSNQPQHF.

This chain links TRBV7-8 with TRBJ2-3, with TRBD1 matching over 12 bases. This CDR3 contains 16 residues. Germline V gene lookup returns CDR1 SGHVS and CDR2 FQNEAQ. Trimming took 5 bases from V and 9 from J; bases not matched to a gene: 12. DNA of the CDR3: TGTGCCAGCAGCAAAAATCGGGACAGGGGGCAAGGAACGCAGTATTTT. Translating gives CASSKNRDRGQGTQYF.

The chain carries TRBV13 and TRBJ2-7, with D possibly TRBD1 on 6 matching bases. The CDR3 spans 14 residues. Trimming removed 5 bases from V and 1 base from J, with 12 bases in between. Germline V gene sequence: CDR1 PRHDT, CDR2 FYEKMQ (reference sequence). CDR3 DNA: TGTGCCAGCAGCCAGACAGGTACTTCCTACGAGCAGTACTTC. The encoded protein is CASSQTGTSYEQYF.

The chain carries TRBV4-1 and TRBJ1-3; TRBD1 matches at 8 bases. The CDR3 consists of 17 residues. Trimming removed 0 bases from V and 2 bases from J; junction bases left unmatched: 6. Germline CDR1 and CDR2: MGHRA and YSYEKL. CDR3 residues: CASSQDDRGGTGNTIYF. The CDR3 nucleotides are TGCGCCAGCAGCCAAGATGACAGGGGCGGAACTGGAAACACCATATATTTT.